These 13 T cell receptor beta chains share one sample of origin, sequenced in a study of blood T cell repertoires in COVID-19. Clones were sequenced by immunoSEQ multiplex PCR, and TCRdb holds only the in-frame ones, with some missing. The sample has a few hundred thousand clones, roughly nine tenths seen once. Sequences were obtained from PBMCs or T cells enriched from blood (not recorded which). The receptors come from a man younger than 40 who had recovered from COVID-19.

The chain couples TRBV5-1 to TRBJ2-3, with 15 positions matching TRBD2. The CDR3 length is 15 residues. Germline V gene data show CDR1 as SGHRS and CDR2 as YFSETQ. V trimming: 4 bases; J trimming: 6 bases; junction bases outside the gene matches: 3. CDR3 loop: CASSTGLAGGDTQYF. DNA of the CDR3: TGCGCCAGCAGCACGGGACTAGCGGGAGGTGATACGCAGTATTTT.

The chain combines TRBV28 with TRBJ2-7; 12 bases are a match to TRBD2. The CDR3 contains 19 residues. V shed 0 bases and J 1 base; nucleotides not matched to a gene: 10. CDR1 and CDR2 (germline): MDHEN, SYDVKM. CDR3 sequence: CASSLWLGETSGGSYEQYF. Written as DNA, the CDR3 is TGTGCCAGCAGTTTATGGTTAGGGGAGACTAGCGGGGGATCCTACGAGCAGTACTTC. The full variable domain, with the rest looked up from reference TRBV28 and TRBJ2-7, is DVKVTQSSRYLVKRTGEKVFLECVQDMDHENMFWYRQDPGLGLRLIYFSYDVKMKEKGDIPEGYSVSREKKERFSLILESASTNQTSMYLCASSLWLGETSGGSYEQYFGPGTRLTVT.

The chain joins TRBV19 to TRBJ1-1, with 10 bases that match TRBD1. After removal of 5 bases from V and 8 bases from J, the junction contained 11 bases not matched to a gene. The CDR3 has 15 residues. Germline CDR1 and CDR2: LNHDA and SQIVND (reference sequence). CDR3 bases: TGTGCCAGTAGTTCGCGGGACAGGGGTCTAAAAGAAGCTTTCTTT. Translating gives CASSSRDRGLKEAFF. The full variable domain, in which reference TRBV19 and TRBJ1-1 provide the parts outside the CDR3, is DGGITQSPKYLFRKEGQNVTLSCEQNLNHDAMYWYRQDPGQGLRLIYYSQIVNDFQKGDIAEGYSVSREKKESFPLTVTSAQKNPTAFYLCASSSRDRGLKEAFFGQGTRLTVV.

The chain uses TRBV5-1 and TRBJ2-1; weak D call: TRBD2 (5 bases). CDR1 and CDR2 from the germline V gene are SGHRS and YFSETQ. CDR3 length: 13 amino acids. With 0 bases removed from V and 8 bases from J, the gap between germline ends came to 9 bases. The CDR3 loop reads CASSLGSGDEQFF. The CDR3, as DNA: TGCGCCAGCAGCTTGGGGTCCGGGGATGAGCAGTTCTTC.

The chain links TRBV7-2 to TRBJ1-6, with TRBD1 as a possible D gene (5 bases). Germline CDR1 SGHTA, CDR2 FQGNSA. The length of the CDR3 is 14 residues. Trimming left V 2 bases short and J 9 bases short, with 11 bases between. The CDR3 here is CASSLTLGGSPLHF. Here the CDR3 DNA reads TGTGCCAGCAGCTTAACGTTGGGGGGTTCACCCCTCCACTTT.

In this sample, this clone turned up once. This chain links TRBV10-3 with TRBJ1-1; the match to TRBD1 covers 7 bases. The CDR3 totals 15 residues. Germline V gene sequence: CDR1 ENHRY, CDR2 SYGVKD. The junction had 6 bases not matched to a gene; V was cut back by 5 bases and J by 0 bases. In nucleotides, the CDR3 is TGTGCCATCAGTAAAAGGGGGACAGTGAACACTGAAGCTTTCTTT. Protein: CAISKRGTVNTEAFF.

This chain links TRBV7-9 with TRBJ1-2; the match to TRBD1 covers 7 bases. Germline V lookup: CDR1 SEHNR, CDR2 FQNEAQ (reference sequence). Trimming at V came to 6 bases and at J to 6 bases, leaving 7 bases not matched to a gene. The CDR3 consists of 13 residues. The CDR3 sequence is CASSRDREDGYTF. CDR3 DNA sequence: TGTGCCAGCAGTCGTGACAGGGAGGATGGCTACACCTTC.

The V call is TRBV23-1, the J call TRBJ1-6; a possible D gene is TRBD1 (5 bases). TRBV23-1 carries the ORF label, with uncertain function. The V end lost 2 bases, the J end lost 9 bases, and 11 bases lay between the germline ends. CDR3 length: 14 amino acids. The CDR3 here is CASSQPGGGSPLHF. CDR3 sequence (DNA): TGCGCCAGCAGTCAACCTGGCGGGGGTTCACCCCTCCACTTT.

The V call is TRBV28, the J call TRBJ1-2; D is perhaps TRBD1 (6 bases). The CDR3 has 14 residues. With 4 bases removed from V and 7 bases from J, the gap between germline ends came to 16 bases. Germline V gene data show CDR1 as MDHEN and CDR2 as SYDVKM. The CDR3 region has the DNA TGTGCCAGCAGTTCGGCACAGGGTCAGTTTGGCTACACCTTC. It codes for CASSSAQGQFGYTF.

The chain combines TRBV5-1 with TRBJ2-5; D is possibly TRBD2 (5 bases). Germline CDR1 SGHRS, CDR2 YFSETQ. Trimming stripped 0 bases from V and 3 bases from J, with 21 bases between. The CDR3 contains 18 residues. CDR3 bases: TGCGCCAGCAGCTTGGGACCGAAAATCGGGAAACGTAAAGAGACCCAGTACTTC. It yields the protein CASSLGPKIGKRKETQYF.

The CDR3 sequence is CASSLATQLGTEAFF. DNA for the CDR3: TGTGCCAGCAGCTTAGCGACACAATTGGGCACTGAAGCTTTCTTT. This chain connects TRBV7-2 to TRBJ1-1, with D hard to call. Trimming cost V 0 bases and J 4 bases, with 12 bases left between them. This CDR3 contains 15 residues. Germline loops: CDR1 SGHTA, CDR2 FQGNSA.

In its sample, this clone was seen once. The chain is built from TRBV11-2 and TRBJ1-5; the D gene is possibly TRBD1 (5 bases). Germline-derived CDR1 and CDR2 are SGHAT and FQNNGV. CDR3 length: 13 residues. V lost 0 bases and J lost 11, with 11 bases in between. The CDR3 loop reads CASSLDYAGAQHF. The DNA for the CDR3 is TGTGCCAGCAGCTTAGATTACGCGGGGGCCCAGCATTTT.

V gene TRBV28 combines with J gene TRBJ2-7; 10 bases line up with TRBD1. Germline lookup yields CDR1 MDHEN and CDR2 SYDVKM. J gave up 4 bases and V 4 bases, and 4 bases lay outside the gene matches. The CDR3 covers 14 residues. In DNA form, the CDR3 reads TGTGCCAGCAGTTGGGACAGGGGAGGTTACGAGCAGTACTTC. This sequence encodes CASSWDRGGYEQYF.